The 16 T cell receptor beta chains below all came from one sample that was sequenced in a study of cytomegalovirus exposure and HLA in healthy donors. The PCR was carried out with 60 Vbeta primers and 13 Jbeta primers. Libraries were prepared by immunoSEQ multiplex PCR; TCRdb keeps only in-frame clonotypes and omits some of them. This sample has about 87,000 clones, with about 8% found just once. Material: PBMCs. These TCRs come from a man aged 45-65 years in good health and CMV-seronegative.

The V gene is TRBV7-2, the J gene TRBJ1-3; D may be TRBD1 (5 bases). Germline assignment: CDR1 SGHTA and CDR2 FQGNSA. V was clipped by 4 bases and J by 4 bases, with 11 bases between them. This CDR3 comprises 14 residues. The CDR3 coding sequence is TGTGCCAGCAGCTCCAAGGGGTGGGGAAACACCATATATTTT. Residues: CASSSKGWGNTIYF.

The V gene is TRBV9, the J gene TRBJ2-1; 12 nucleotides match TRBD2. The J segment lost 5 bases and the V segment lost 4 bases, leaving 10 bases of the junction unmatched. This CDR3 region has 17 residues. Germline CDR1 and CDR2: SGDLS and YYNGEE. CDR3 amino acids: CASSTRGLAGPDNEQFF. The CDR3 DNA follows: TGTGCCAGCAGCACCCGAGGACTAGCGGGACCCGACAATGAGCAGTTCTTC.

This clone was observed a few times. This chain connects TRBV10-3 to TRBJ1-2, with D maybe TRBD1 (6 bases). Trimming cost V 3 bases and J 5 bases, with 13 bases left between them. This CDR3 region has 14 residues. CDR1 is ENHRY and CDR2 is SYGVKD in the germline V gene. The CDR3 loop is CAISDQGTRYGYTF. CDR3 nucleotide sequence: TGTGCCATCAGTGATCAGGGGACCCGATATGGCTACACCTTC.

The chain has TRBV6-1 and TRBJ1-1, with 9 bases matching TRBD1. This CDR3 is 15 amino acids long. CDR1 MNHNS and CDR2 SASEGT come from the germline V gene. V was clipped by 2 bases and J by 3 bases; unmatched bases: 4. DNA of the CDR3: TGTGCCAGCAGTGAACCTGGACAGGGGTACACTGAAGCTTTCTTT. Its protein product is CASSEPGQGYTEAFF.

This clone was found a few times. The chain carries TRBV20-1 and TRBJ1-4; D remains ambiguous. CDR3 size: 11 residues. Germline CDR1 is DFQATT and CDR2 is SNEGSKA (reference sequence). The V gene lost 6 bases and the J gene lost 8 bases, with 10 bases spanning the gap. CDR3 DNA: TGCAGTGCCCAGCTAGGCGAAAAACTGTTTTTT. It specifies CSAQLGEKLFF.

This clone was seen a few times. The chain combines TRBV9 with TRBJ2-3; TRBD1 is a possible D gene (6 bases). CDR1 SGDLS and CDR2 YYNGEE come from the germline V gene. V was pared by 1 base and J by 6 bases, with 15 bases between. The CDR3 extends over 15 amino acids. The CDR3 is CASSVRDTQPDTQYF. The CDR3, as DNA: TGTGCCAGCAGCGTAAGGGACACCCAACCGGATACGCAGTATTTT.

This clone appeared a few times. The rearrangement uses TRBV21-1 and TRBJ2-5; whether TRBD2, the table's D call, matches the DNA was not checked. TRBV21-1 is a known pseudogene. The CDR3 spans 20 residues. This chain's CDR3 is CASSKALSYKAGRPRGTQYF. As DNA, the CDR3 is TGTGCCAGCAGCAAAGCGCTATCATATAAAGCGGGGAGACCAAGAGGGACCCAGTACTTC.

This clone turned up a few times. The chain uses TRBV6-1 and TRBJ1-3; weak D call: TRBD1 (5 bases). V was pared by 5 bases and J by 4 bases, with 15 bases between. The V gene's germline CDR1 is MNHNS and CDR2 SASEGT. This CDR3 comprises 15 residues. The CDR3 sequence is CASSIEGVGGNTIYF. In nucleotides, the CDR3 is TGTGCCAGCAGTATCGAAGGGGTTGGCGGAAACACCATATATTTT.

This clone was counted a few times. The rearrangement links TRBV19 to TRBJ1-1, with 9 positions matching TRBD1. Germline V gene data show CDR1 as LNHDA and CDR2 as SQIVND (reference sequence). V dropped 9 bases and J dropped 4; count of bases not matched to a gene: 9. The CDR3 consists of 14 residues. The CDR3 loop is CASLTGGSSTEAFF. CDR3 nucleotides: TGTGCCAGCCTGACAGGGGGGTCGAGCACTGAAGCTTTCTTT.

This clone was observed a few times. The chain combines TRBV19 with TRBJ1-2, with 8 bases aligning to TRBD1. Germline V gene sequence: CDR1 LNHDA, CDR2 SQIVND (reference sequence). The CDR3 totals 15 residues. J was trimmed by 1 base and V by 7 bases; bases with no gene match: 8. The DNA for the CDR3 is TGTGCCAGTACCGTGACAGGGGTGGTTAACTATGGCTACACCTTC. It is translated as CASTVTGVVNYGYTF.

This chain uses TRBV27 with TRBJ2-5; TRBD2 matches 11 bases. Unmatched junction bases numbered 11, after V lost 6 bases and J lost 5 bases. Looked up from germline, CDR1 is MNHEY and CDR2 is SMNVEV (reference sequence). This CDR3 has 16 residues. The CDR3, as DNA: TGTGCCAGCAGGTCTCGGGTAGCGGGGGGGCTTGAGACCCAGTACTTC. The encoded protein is CASRSRVAGGLETQYF.

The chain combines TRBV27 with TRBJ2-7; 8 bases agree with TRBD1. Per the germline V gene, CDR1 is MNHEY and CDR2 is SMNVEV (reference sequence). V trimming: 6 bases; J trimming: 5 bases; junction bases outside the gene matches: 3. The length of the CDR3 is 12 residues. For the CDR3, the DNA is TGTGCCAGCAGCAGGGGGCTTGACGAGCAGTACTTC. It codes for CASSRGLDEQYF.

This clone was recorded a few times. The CDR3 spells CASGLDSQETQYF. CDR3 sequence (DNA): TGTGCTAGTGGTTTGGACAGCCAAGAGACCCAGTACTTC. The J gene is TRBJ2-5, the V gene TRBV12-5; D unclear. This CDR3 is built from 13 residues. The ends were cut back, 1 base at V and 1 base at J, with 4 bases in the middle. Per the germline V gene, CDR1 is LGHNT and CDR2 is FRNRAP.

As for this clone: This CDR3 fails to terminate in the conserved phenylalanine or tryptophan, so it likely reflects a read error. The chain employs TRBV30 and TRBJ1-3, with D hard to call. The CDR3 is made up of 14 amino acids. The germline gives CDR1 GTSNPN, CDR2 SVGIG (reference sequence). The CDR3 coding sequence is TGTGCCTGGACCGGGAGTTCCTCTGGCAACACCATATATTTG. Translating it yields CAWTGSSSGNTIYL.

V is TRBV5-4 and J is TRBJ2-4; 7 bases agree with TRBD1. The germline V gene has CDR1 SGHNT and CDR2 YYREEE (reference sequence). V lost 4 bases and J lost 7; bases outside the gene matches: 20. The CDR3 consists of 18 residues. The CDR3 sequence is CASSPGPLLGQQPNIQYF. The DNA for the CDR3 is TGTGCCAGCAGCCCGGGGCCCCTACTGGGACAGCAGCCGAACATTCAGTACTTC.

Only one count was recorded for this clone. CDR3 loop: CASSVGRTDTSHYYEQYF. The CDR3 nucleotides read TGTGCCAGCAGCGTAGGCAGAACAGACACCTCCCATTACTACGAGCAGTACTTC. This sequence joins TRBV9 and TRBJ2-7; D gene unclear. Germline V gene data show CDR1 as SGDLS and CDR2 as YYNGEE. The V and J ends lost 0 bases and 3 bases respectively, with 22 bases between them. The CDR3 length is 18 residues. Full variable domain (outside the CDR3, taken from reference TRBV9 and TRBJ2-7): DSGVTQTPKHLITATGQRVTLRCSPRSGDLSVYWYQQSLDQGLQFLIQYYNGEERAKGNILERFSAQQFPDLHSELNLSSLELGDSALYFCASSVGRTDTSHYYEQYFGPGTRLTVT.